Only one count was recorded for the clone carrying this T cell receptor beta chain. Its antigen is unknown. The data are from a study of OX40 agonist ivuxolimab in advanced cancers. Findings and limits, study-wide: At doses 0.1 to 3.0 mg/kg, CD4+ and CD8+ clones expanded.

TCRdb's table, derived via immunoSEQ multiplex PCR, lists solely in-frame clones and lacks some. The sample carries 20,000 to 25,000 clones, roughly 84% recorded once. The TCR was taken from an adult with an advanced solid tumor such as melanoma, head and neck, liver or kidney cancer. Sequenced here: CD4+ or CD8+ T cells sorted from blood, sampled in a trial of the OX40 agonist ivuxolimab.

CDR3 in DNA: TGTGCCTGGAGCCCCCGAGACAGCGATAATTCACCCCTCCACTTT. Protein product: CAWSPRDSDNSPLHF. The V call is TRBV30, the J call TRBJ1-6; D might be TRBD1 (5 bases). V shed 3 bases and J shed 5 bases, with 14 bases lying between them. This CDR3 spans 15 amino acids. Germline CDR1 GTSNPN, CDR2 SVGIG (reference sequence). Combining the CDR3 with reference TRBV30 and TRBJ1-6 gives the whole variable domain SQTIHQWPATLVQPVGSPLSLECTVEGTSNPNLYWYRQAAGRGLQLLFYSVGIGQISSEVPQNLSASRPQDRQFILSSKKLLLSDSGFYLCAWSPRDSDNSPLHFGNGTRLTVT.